This entry features one T cell receptor (beta chain) sequence. The data originate from a study of blood T cell repertoires in COVID-19. Background on the study: T cells, B-cell-depleted T cells, or PBMCs supplied cDNA or gDNA.

Germline V CDR1 and CDR2: MDHEN, SYDVKM. CDR3 length: 14 amino acids. V was cut by 2 bases and J by 8 bases, with 12 bases left in between. Per the authors' pipeline: Reference gene primers were amplified, and this amplification served to estimate nucleated cell counts. Profiling relied on immunoSEQ multiplex PCR, and the TCRdb table lists in-frame clones only, not all of them. V, J and clone size reflect that table, while D and trimming were determined from the DNA. This table holds roughly 150,000 clones, about 88% found once. Sequencing was carried out using peripheral blood. This clonotype was sampled from a human donor in a cohort sampled during active COVID-19. This rearrangement joins TRBV28 to TRBJ1-4; D ambiguous. The CDR3 sequence is CASSLDRRGEKLFF. CDR3 DNA: TGTGCCAGCAGTTTAGACCGCCGGGGAGAAAAACTGTTTTTT.